Below, 10 T cell receptor beta chains from the same sample are listed, as sequenced in a study of vaccination effects on CD4 cells after COVID-19. Pools of viral peptides were used by the ViraFEST assay to expand antigen-specific CD4+ T cells ahead of sequencing. Culture proceeded for about 11 days, and CD4+ T cells were then isolated. Having tested negative for nucleocapsid antibodies, the vaccine recipients showed no prior SARS-CoV-2 infection. Data came from immunoSEQ multiplex PCR; TCRdb stores just in-frame clones and leaves some out. Of some 69,000 clones listed, 60% to 75% are singletons. Antigens of these TCRs are unknown. The specimen was CD4+ T cells from PBMCs cultured with HCoV-NL63 spike peptides, collected before COVID-19 vaccination. These receptor sequences come from a human donor who received a COVID-19 vaccine.

The V and J genes are TRBV3-1 (or the pseudogene TRBV3-2) and TRBJ1-2; no firm D call. The CDR3 is 13 amino acids. Germline CDR1 is LGHDT and CDR2 is YNNKEL (reference sequence). The germline V and J ends were trimmed by 0 bases and 7 bases, with 9 bases remaining between them. As DNA, the CDR3 is TGTGCCAGCAGCCAAGACTGGGAACGTGGCTACACCTTC. Protein product: CASSQDWERGYTF.

The chain couples TRBV6-5 to TRBJ2-1; 7 bases fit TRBD1. Looked up from germline, CDR1 is MNHEY and CDR2 is SVGAGI. The V gene end was trimmed by 4 bases and the J gene end by 8 bases; junction bases not matched to a gene: 5. The CDR3 contains 13 residues. This CDR3 is CASSSGQYHEQFF. The CDR3 bases are TGTGCCAGCAGTTCGGGACAGTACCATGAGCAGTTCTTC.

The chain recombines TRBV15 with TRBJ1-1; a weak D match, TRBD1 (6 bases). The CDR3 extends over 14 amino acids. The germline V and J ends were trimmed by 5 bases and 1 base, with 11 bases remaining between them. Germline loops: CDR1 LNHNV, CDR2 YYDKDF (reference sequence). The CDR3 bases are TGTGCCACCAGCCGGGACACCGGGAACACTGAAGCTTTCTTT. Translation gives CATSRDTGNTEAFF. The whole variable domain, filled in from reference TRBV15 and TRBJ1-1, reads DAMVIQNPRYQVTQFGKPVTLSCSQTLNHNVMYWYQQKSSQAPKLLFHYYDKDFNNEADTPDNFQSRRPNTSFCFLDIRSPGLGDTAMYLCATSRDTGNTEAFFGQGTRLTVV.

This chain links TRBV15 with TRBJ1-6; no definite D call. CDR1 is LNHNV and CDR2 is YYDKDF in the germline V gene (reference sequence). V was pared by 5 bases and J by 7 bases, with 12 bases between. CDR3 length: 14 residues. CDR3: CATSGRMVNSPLHF. CDR3 nucleotide sequence: TGTGCCACCAGCGGCCGTATGGTGAATTCACCCCTCCACTTT. The entire variable domain, with the rest obtained from reference TRBV15 and TRBJ1-6, is as follows: DAMVIQNPRYQVTQFGKPVTLSCSQTLNHNVMYWYQQKSSQAPKLLFHYYDKDFNNEADTPDNFQSRRPNTSFCFLDIRSPGLGDTAMYLCATSGRMVNSPLHFGNGTRLTVT.

Written as DNA, the CDR3 is TGTGCCACCAGCAGAGATATCCCGCCCCAGCATTTT. Its protein is CATSRDIPPQHF. This sequence joins TRBV15 and TRBJ1-5; D is uncertain. The CDR3 consists of 12 residues. The V gene lost 0 bases and the J gene lost 9 bases, with 6 bases spanning the gap. Germline lookup yields CDR1 LNHNV and CDR2 YYDKDF (reference sequence).

The chain uses TRBV6-2 or TRBV6-3 and TRBJ2-7; unclear D gene. The germline V gene encodes CDR1 MNHEY and CDR2 SVGEGT. Trimming took off 2 bases at V and 3 bases at J, with 8 bases between the two ends. The CDR3 contains 13 residues. The CDR3 region has the DNA TGTGCCAGCAGTTACCGTCCCGACTACGAGCAGTACGTC. Its translation: CASSYRPDYEQYV.

The chain is built from TRBV30 and TRBJ1-5; 8 nucleotides line up with TRBD1. Germline trimming cut 3 bases from V and 7 bases from J; bases unmatched to any gene: 8. The germline CDR1 and CDR2 sequences are GTSNPN and SVGIG (reference sequence). This CDR3 has 14 residues. This chain's CDR3 is CAWRQTGGGQPQHF. CDR3 in DNA: TGTGCCTGGAGGCAAACAGGGGGAGGCCAGCCCCAGCATTTT.

This chain uses TRBV18 with TRBJ2-1, with D uncertain. From germline, CDR1 is KGHSH and CDR2 LQKENI. V shed 0 bases and J shed 0 bases, with 9 bases lying between them. The CDR3 covers 16 residues. The CDR3 coding sequence is TGTGCCAGCTCACCACCGTCGGCTAGCTCCTACAATGAGCAGTTCTTC. It encodes CASSPPSASSYNEQFF.

The chain combines TRBV6-5 with TRBJ2-1; D uncertain. V was pared by 6 bases and J by 4 bases, with 4 bases between. CDR3 length: 11 amino acids. Looked up from germline, CDR1 is MNHEY and CDR2 is SVGAGI. The CDR3 spells CASRRYNEQFF. DNA for the CDR3: TGTGCCAGCAGAAGATACAATGAGCAGTTCTTC.

The gene calls are TRBV12-3 or TRBV12-4 and TRBJ1-5; D call uncertain. The CDR3 length is 12 residues. V dropped 6 bases and J dropped 6 bases, with 9 bases sitting between them. CDR3 in DNA: TGTGCCAGCAGCCCAGTTCGTCAGCCCCAGCATTTT. Translated: CASSPVRQPQHF.